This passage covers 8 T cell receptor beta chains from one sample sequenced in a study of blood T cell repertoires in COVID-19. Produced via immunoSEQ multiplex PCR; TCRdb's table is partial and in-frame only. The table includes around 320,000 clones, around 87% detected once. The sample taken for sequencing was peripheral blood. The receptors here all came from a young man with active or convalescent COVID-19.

The CDR3 reads CASSLSGQATSNYGYTF. The DNA of the CDR3 is TGTGCCAGCAGCCTAAGCGGGCAGGCAACCTCTAACTATGGCTACACCTTC. The chain joins TRBV21-1 to TRBJ1-2. TRBV21-1 has pseudogene status. This CDR3 region has 17 residues.

CDR3 amino acids: CASSFDTLYGYTF. The DNA for the CDR3 is TGTGCCAGCAGCTTCGACACCCTCTATGGCTACACCTTC. The V and J genes are TRBV2 and TRBJ1-2, with D hard to call. The CDR3 runs 13 residues. V lost 6 bases, J lost 4 bases, and 12 bases lay in between. Germline V CDR1 and CDR2: SNHLY, FYNNEI.

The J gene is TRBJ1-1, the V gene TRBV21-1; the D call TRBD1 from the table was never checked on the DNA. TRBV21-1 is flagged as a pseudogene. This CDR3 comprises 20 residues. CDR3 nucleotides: TGTGCCAGCAGCAAACCCACCGGGACAGGGGGTAAAACGCCGAACACTGAAGCTTTCTTT. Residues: CASSKPTGTGGKTPNTEAFF.

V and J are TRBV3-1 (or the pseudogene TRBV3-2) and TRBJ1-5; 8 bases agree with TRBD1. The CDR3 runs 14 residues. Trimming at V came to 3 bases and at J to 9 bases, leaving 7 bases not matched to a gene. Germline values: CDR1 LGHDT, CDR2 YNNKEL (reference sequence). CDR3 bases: TGTGCCAGCAGCCAGGGGACAGGCGCAGGGCCCCAGCATTTT. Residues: CASSQGTGAGPQHF.

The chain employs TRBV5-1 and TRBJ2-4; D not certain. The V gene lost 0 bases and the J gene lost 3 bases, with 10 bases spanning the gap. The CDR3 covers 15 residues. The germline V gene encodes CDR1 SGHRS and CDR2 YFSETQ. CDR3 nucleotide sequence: TGCGCCAGCAGCTTGGGGGCCGCCAACAAAAACATTCAGTACTTC. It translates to CASSLGAANKNIQYF.

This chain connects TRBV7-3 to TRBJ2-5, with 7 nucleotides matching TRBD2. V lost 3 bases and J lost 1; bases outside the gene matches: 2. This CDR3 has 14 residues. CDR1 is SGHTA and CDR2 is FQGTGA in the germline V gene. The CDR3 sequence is CASSFASGQETQYF. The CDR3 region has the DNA TGTGCCAGCAGCTTCGCTAGCGGCCAAGAGACCCAGTACTTC.

CDR3 amino acids: CASSTLPRASGSFYNEQFF. CDR3 DNA sequence: TGTGCCAGTAGTACGCTGCCCCGGGCTAGCGGAAGTTTCTACAATGAGCAGTTCTTC. The chain is built from TRBV19 and TRBJ2-1, with 7 positions matching TRBD2. The CDR3 consists of 19 residues. CDR1 and CDR2 (germline): LNHDA, SQIVND (reference sequence). V shed 4 bases, J shed 3 bases, and the junction held 18 bases outside the gene matches.

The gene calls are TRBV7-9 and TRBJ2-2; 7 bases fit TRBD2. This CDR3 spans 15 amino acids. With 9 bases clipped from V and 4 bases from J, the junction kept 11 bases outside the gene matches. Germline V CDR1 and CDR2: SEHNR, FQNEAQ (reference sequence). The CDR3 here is CASLRTSVSTGELFF. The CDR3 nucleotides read TGTGCCAGTCTCCGTACTAGCGTCAGCACCGGGGAGCTGTTTTTT.